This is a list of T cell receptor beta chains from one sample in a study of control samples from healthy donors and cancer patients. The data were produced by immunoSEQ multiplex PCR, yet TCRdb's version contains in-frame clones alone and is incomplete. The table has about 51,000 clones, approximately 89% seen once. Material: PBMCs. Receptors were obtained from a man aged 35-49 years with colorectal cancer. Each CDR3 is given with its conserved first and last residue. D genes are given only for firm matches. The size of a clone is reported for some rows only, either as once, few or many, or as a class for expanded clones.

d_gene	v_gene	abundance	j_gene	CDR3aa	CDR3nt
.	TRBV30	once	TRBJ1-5	CAWTYSNQPQHF	TGTGCCTGGACGTATAGCAATCAGCCCCAGCATTTT
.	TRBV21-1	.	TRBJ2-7	CASSNKAVGQGTYEQYF	.
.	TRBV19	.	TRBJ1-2	CASSPETGIPYGYTF	TGTGCCAGTAGCCCGGAGACAGGTATTCCCTATGGCTACACCTTC
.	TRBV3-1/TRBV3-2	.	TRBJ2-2	CASSQLGTGELFF	TGTGCCAGCAGCCAACTGGGTACCGGGGAGCTGTTTTTT
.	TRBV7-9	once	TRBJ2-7	CASSSPTAAYEQYF	TGTGCCAGCAGCTCGCCTACCGCAGCTTACGAGCAGTACTTC
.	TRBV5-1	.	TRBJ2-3	CASKGDPSTDTQYF	TGCGCCAGCAAGGGGGACCCTAGCACAGATACGCAGTATTTT
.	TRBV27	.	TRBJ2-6	CASSETGANVLTF	TGTGCCAGCAGCGAAACTGGGGCCAACGTCCTGACTTTC
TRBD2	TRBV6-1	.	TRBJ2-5	CASSEGIAGGLETQYF	TGTGCCAGCAGTGAAGGGATAGCGGGAGGCTTAGAGACCCAGTACTTC
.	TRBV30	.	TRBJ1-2	CAWREVNGYTF	TGTGCCTGGAGGGAAGTGAATGGCTACACCTTC
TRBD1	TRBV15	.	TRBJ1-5	CATSRDLKTGGAQPQHF	TGTGCCACCAGCAGAGATCTTAAGACAGGGGGTGCTCAGCCCCAGCATTTT
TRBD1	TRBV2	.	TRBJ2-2	CASSEGQGRLELFF	TGTGCCAGCAGTGAGGGACAGGGGCGCCTGGAGCTGTTTTTT
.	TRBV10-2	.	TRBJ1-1	CASSGGLMNTEAFF	TGCGCCAGCAGTGGGGGACTCATGAACACTGAAGCTTTCTTT
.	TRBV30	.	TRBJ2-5	CAWNQAEETQYF	TGTGCCTGGAATCAGGCCGAAGAGACCCAGTACTTC
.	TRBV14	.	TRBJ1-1	CASSLNTEAFF	TGTGCCAGCAGCCTGAACACTGAAGCTTTCTTT
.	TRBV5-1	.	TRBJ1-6	CASSLQTTGFNSPLHF	TGCGCCAGCAGTCTACAAACGACAGGCTTTAATTCACCCCTCCACTTT
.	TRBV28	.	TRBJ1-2	CASSFSRIGGYTF	TGTGCCAGCAGTTTTTCCCGGATCGGCGGCTACACCTTC
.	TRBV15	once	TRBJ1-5	CATSSGLGQPQHF	TGTGCCACCAGCAGTGGTCTGGGACAGCCCCAGCATTTT
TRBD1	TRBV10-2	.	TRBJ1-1	CASTPRDRQGGTEAFF	TGCGCCAGCACTCCCCGGGACCGACAGGGCGGAACTGAAGCTTTCTTT
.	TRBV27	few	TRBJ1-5	CASKGGHQPQHF	TGTGCCAGCAAAGGTGGTCATCAGCCCCAGCATTTT
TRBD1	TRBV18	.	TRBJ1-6	CASSPRQGAYNSPLHF	TGTGCCAGCTCACCACGTCAGGGGGCTTATAATTCACCCCTCCACTTT
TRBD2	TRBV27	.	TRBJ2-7	CASRTSGRTYEQYF	TGTGCCAGCAGGACTAGCGGGAGAACCTACGAGCAGTACTTC
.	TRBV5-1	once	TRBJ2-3	CASSLGGPAPDTQYF	TGCGCCAGCAGCCTCGGGGGGCCAGCCCCAGATACGCAGTATTTT
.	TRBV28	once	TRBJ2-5	CASSSSDLETQYF	TGTGCCAGCAGTTCTAGCGACCTTGAGACCCAGTACTTC
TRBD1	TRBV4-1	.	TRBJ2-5	CASSQDPGQGGTQYF	TGCGCCAGCAGCCAAGATCCCGGACAGGGCGGGACCCAGTACTTC
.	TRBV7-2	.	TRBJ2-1	CASSLVAVEQFF	TGTGCCAGCAGCTTAGTAGCGGTTGAGCAGTTCTTC
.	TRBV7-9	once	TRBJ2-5	CASSRGTTAWAQYF	TGTGCCAGCAGCCGAGGGACGACAGCGTGGGCCCAGTACTTC
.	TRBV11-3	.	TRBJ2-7	CASSSTSTYEQYF	TGTGCCAGCAGCTCCACCAGTACCTACGAGCAGTACTTC
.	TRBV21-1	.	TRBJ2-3	CASSKETSGCTDTQYF	TGTGCCAGCAGCAAAGAGACTAGCGGATGCACAGATACGCAGTATTTT
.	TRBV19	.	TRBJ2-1	CASSITQGGNEQFF	TGTGCCAGTAGTATCACCCAGGGGGGCAATGAGCAGTTCTTC
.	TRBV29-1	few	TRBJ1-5	CSVEEWGGPQHF	TGCAGCGTTGAAGAGTGGGGCGGGCCCCAGCATTTT
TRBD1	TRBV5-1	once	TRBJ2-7	CASRSQGASYEQYF	TGCGCCAGCAGGTCCCAGGGGGCTTCATACGAGCAGTACTTC
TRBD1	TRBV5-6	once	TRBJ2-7	CASSSIIPDRPGEQYF	TGTGCCAGCAGCTCGATCATTCCGGACAGGCCTGGAGAGCAGTACTTC
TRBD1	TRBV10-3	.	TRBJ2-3	CAISQTGGGADTQYF	TGTGCCATCAGCCAAACAGGGGGCGGTGCAGATACGCAGTATTTT
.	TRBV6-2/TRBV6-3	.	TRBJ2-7	CASSSWAREAYEQYF	TGTGCCAGCAGTTCTTGGGCCCGAGAGGCGTACGAGCAGTACTTC